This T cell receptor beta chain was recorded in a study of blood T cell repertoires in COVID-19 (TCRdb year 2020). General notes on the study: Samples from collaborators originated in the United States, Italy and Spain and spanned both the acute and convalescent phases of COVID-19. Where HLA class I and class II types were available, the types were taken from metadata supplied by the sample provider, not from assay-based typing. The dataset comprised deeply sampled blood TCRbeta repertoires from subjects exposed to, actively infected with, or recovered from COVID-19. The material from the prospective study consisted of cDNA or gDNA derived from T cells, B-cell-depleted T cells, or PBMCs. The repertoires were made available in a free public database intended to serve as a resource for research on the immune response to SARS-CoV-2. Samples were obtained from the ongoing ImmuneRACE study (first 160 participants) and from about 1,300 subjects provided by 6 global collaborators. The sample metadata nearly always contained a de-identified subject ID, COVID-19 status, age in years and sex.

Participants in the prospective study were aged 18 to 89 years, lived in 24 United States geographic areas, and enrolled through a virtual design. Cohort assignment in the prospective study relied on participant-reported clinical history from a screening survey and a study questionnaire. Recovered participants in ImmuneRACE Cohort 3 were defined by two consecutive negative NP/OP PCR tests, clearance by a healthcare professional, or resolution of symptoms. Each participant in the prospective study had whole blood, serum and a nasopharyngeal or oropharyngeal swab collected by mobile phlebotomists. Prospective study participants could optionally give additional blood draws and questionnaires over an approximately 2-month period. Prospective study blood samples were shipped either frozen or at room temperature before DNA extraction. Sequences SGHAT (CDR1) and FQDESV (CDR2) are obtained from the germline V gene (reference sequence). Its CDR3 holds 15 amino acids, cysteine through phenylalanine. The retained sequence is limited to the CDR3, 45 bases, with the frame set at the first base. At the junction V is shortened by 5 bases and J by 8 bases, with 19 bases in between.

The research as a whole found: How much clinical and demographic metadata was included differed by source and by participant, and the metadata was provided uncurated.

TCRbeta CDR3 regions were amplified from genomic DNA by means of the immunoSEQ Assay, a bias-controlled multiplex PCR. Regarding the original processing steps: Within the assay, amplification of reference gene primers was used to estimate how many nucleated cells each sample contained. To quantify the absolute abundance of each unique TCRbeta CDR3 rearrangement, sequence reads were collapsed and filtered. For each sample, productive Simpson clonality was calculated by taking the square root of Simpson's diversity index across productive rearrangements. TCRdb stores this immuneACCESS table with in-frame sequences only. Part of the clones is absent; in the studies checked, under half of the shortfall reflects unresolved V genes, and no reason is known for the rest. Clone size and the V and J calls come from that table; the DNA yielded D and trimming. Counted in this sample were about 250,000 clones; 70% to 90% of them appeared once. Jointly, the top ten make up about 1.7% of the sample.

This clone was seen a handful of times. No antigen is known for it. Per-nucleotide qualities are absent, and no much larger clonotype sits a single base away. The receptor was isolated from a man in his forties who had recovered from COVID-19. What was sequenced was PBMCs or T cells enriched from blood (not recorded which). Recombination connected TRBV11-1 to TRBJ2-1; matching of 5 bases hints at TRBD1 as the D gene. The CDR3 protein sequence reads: CASSPSGLQGHEQFF. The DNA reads TGTGCCAGCAGCCCAAGTGGCCTCCAGGGCCATGAGCAGTTCTTC.